This entry lists 32 T cell receptor beta chains sequenced from one sample in a study of blood T cell repertoires in COVID-19. Some clones are missing from TCRdb's copy, which holds only in-frame ones; the method was immunoSEQ multiplex PCR. The repertoire consists of over 110,000 clones, with nearly 90% occurring once and the leading ten covering about 2%. The sample comprised peripheral blood. The receptor source for this set is a man between 70 and 80 years old with acute or convalescent COVID-19.

The chain is built from TRBV6-5 and TRBJ2-1, with TRBD1 matching 7 bases. Germline assignment: CDR1 MNHEY and CDR2 SVGAGI. With V trimmed by 6 bases and J by 6 bases, 11 bases remained unmatched. The CDR3 sequence is 15 residues long. The CDR3 DNA is TGTGCCAGCAGCCGAAACCGACAGGGTAGCAATGAGCAGTTCTTC. As protein: CASSRNRQGSNEQFF.

This sequence joins TRBV29-1 and TRBJ2-7; no definite D call. Germline CDR1 reads SQVTM; CDR2 reads ANQGSEA. The CDR3 totals 14 residues. CDR3 nucleotides: TGCAACCCCCTTATGAGACTGAGCTCCTACGAGCAGTACTTC. Amino acids: CNPLMRLSSYEQYF.

The rearrangement joins TRBV6-5 to TRBJ1-6; D not resolved. The germline V and J ends were trimmed by 2 bases and 5 bases, with 13 bases remaining between them. The CDR3 totals 16 residues. CDR1 and CDR2 (germline): MNHEY, SVGAGI. In DNA, the CDR3 is TGTGCCAGCAGTTACGGAGGCTGGCTGGATAATTCACCCCTCCACTTT. Amino acid sequence: CASSYGGWLDNSPLHF.

The rearrangement uses TRBV10-3 and TRBJ2-2, with 8 bases lining up with TRBD1. The CDR3 runs 13 residues. Germline V gene data show CDR1 as ENHRY and CDR2 as SYGVKD. The CDR3: CAARTGSTGELFF. The CDR3 region has the DNA TGTGCTGCGAGGACAGGGAGCACCGGGGAGCTGTTTTTT.

The chain recombines TRBV7-3 with TRBJ2-2, with TRBD1 as a possible D gene (6 bases). V was clipped by 8 bases and J by 4 bases, with 14 bases between them. Germline CDR1 is SGHTA and CDR2 is FQGTGA. The length of the CDR3 is 14 residues. The CDR3 DNA sequence: TGTGCCAGCCAACTACAGGGTTTCACCGGGGAGCTGTTTTTT. Protein: CASQLQGFTGELFF.

This chain uses TRBV3-1 (or the pseudogene TRBV3-2) with TRBJ2-2, with TRBD2 matching over 9 bases. Per the germline V gene, CDR1 is LGHDT and CDR2 is YNNKEL (reference sequence). Unmatched junction bases numbered 4, after V lost 3 bases and J lost 2 bases. This CDR3 has 16 residues. The CDR3 DNA reads as TGTGCCAGCAGCCAGGCTAGCGGGACTAACACCGGGGAGCTGTTTTTT. Its translation is CASSQASGTNTGELFF.

The V and J genes are TRBV5-1 and TRBJ2-2; TRBD1 agrees at 10 bases. The length of the CDR3 is 13 residues. Germline CDR1 SGHRS, CDR2 YFSETQ. Trimming removed 7 bases from V and 5 bases from J; junction bases left unmatched: 2. Written as DNA, the CDR3 is TGCGCCAGCCGGACAGGGGGTACCGGGGAGCTGTTTTTT. Residues: CASRTGGTGELFF. Looking up the rest from reference TRBV5-1 and TRBJ2-2 gives the full variable domain: KAGVTQTPRYLIKTRGQQVTLSCSPISGHRSVSWYQQTPGQGLQFLFEYFSETQRNKGNFPGRFSGRQFSNSRSEMNVSTLELGDSALYLCASRTGGTGELFFGEGSRLTVL.

This rearrangement joins TRBV6-1 to TRBJ1-4; 10 positions agree with TRBD1. Germline CDR1 MNHNS, CDR2 SASEGT. With 6 bases clipped from V and 5 bases from J, the junction kept 6 bases outside the gene matches. The CDR3 is 15 amino acids. The CDR3 coding sequence is TGTGCCAGCAGCTTGCCGGGACAGGGGAATGAAAAACTGTTTTTT. Translated, it gives CASSLPGQGNEKLFF.

The chain carries TRBV3-1 (or the pseudogene TRBV3-2) and TRBJ1-2; D gene uncertain. CDR1 and CDR2 from the germline V gene are LGHDT and YNNKEL (reference sequence). The length of the CDR3 is 12 residues. Deletions cut 4 bases from V and 6 bases from J, with 9 bases between. CDR3 bases: TGTGCCAGCAGCCCGAATACGGATGGCTACACCTTC. As protein: CASSPNTDGYTF.

The V call is TRBV6-5, the J call TRBJ2-7; TRBD1 might be the D (5 bases). V was trimmed by 7 bases and J by 1 base, leaving 14 bases between them. Germline-derived CDR1 and CDR2 are MNHEY and SVGAGI. The CDR3 totals 14 residues. CDR3 bases: TGTGCCAGCAAAGAAATGCGACAGTCCTACGAGCAGTACTTC. Its translation: CASKEMRQSYEQYF.

J is TRBJ2-6 and V is TRBV6-5; 8 positions agree with TRBD1. With 7 bases clipped from V and 2 bases from J, the junction kept 4 bases outside the gene matches. In germline, CDR1 is MNHEY, CDR2 SVGAGI. The CDR3 has 15 amino acids. The CDR3 coding sequence is TGTGCCAGCACCACAGGGGGTGCTGGGGCCAACGTCCTGACTTTC. It is translated as CASTTGGAGANVLTF.

As concerns this clone: An end of the junction does not agree with germline; a read error may underlie this. The rearrangement uses TRBV7-2 and TRBJ2-1; 7 bases agree with TRBD2. The V gene's germline CDR1 is SGHTA and CDR2 FQGNSA. The CDR3 runs 13 residues. The CDR3 loop reads CASSWGGVNGQFF. Here the CDR3 DNA reads TGTGCCAGCAGCTGGGGGGGAGTGAATGGGCAGTTCTTC.

This chain links TRBV5-1 with TRBJ2-2; TRBD1 matches at 7 bases. Looked up from germline, CDR1 is SGHRS and CDR2 is YFSETQ. V was clipped by 4 bases and J by 5 bases; unmatched bases: 8. CDR3 length: 15 amino acids. As DNA, the CDR3 is TGCGCCAGCAGCATCCGGGACAGTAGGACCGGGGAGCTGTTTTTT. Translated: CASSIRDSRTGELFF.

The rearrangement joins TRBV7-2 to TRBJ2-1; 7 nucleotides line up with TRBD1. The CDR3 has 16 amino acids. The V gene end was trimmed by 5 bases and the J gene end by 2 bases; junction bases not matched to a gene: 9. The V gene's germline CDR1 is SGHTA and CDR2 FQGNSA. The CDR3 DNA reads as TGTGCCAGCAGCCCGCAGACAGGGTTAACCTACAATGAGCAGTTCTTC. Translation gives CASSPQTGLTYNEQFF.

Points on this clone: The sample carries other DNA sequences with the same CDR3. The V and J genes are TRBV5-1 and TRBJ1-2; maybe TRBD1 (5 bases). CDR3 length: 14 amino acids. CDR1 is SGHRS and CDR2 is YFSETQ in the germline V gene. The germline V and J ends were trimmed by 0 bases and 6 bases, with 12 bases remaining between them. The CDR3 bases are TGCGCCAGCAGCTTGGTTGGCGGGACGGATGGCTACACCTTC. Translating it yields CASSLVGGTDGYTF.

The chain couples TRBV9 to TRBJ2-7, with D tentatively TRBD2 (5 bases). CDR3 length equals 14 residues. Trimming took 4 bases from V and 7 from J, leaving 18 bases between them. CDR1 and CDR2 from the germline V gene are SGDLS and YYNGEE. For the CDR3, the DNA is TGTGCCAGCAGCCCCTCCCCGGCGACGGGAGAGCAGTACTTC. Its translation: CASSPSPATGEQYF.

The chain joins TRBV10-2 to TRBJ2-3, with D possibly TRBD1 on 5 matching bases. Germline V gives CDR1 WSHSY, CDR2 SAAADI. The germline V and J ends were trimmed by 3 bases and 9 bases, with 16 bases remaining between them. The CDR3 runs to 14 residues. CDR3 sequence: CASSDLYRTPTQYF. The CDR3 nucleotides are TGCGCCAGCAGTGACTTATACCGGACACCCACGCAGTATTTT.

The chain recombines TRBV5-1 with TRBJ2-2, with 11 bases fitting TRBD2. V lost 3 bases and J lost 5; bases outside the gene matches: 9. CDR1 SGHRS and CDR2 YFSETQ come from the germline V gene. This CDR3 contains 17 residues. The CDR3 bases are TGCGCCAGCAGCTCCTCACTAGCGGGAGTAGGGACCGGGGAGCTGTTTTTT. As protein: CASSSSLAGVGTGELFF.

The rearrangement links TRBV1 to TRBJ1-4; TRBD1 is the table's D call and was not checked against the DNA. TRBV1 is a listed pseudogene. CDR3 length: 14 residues. The chain's CDR3 is CTSSQENRNEKLFF. The CDR3 DNA sequence: TGCACCAGCAGCCAAGAGAACAGAAATGAAAAACTGTTTTTT.

The V call is TRBV30, the J call TRBJ2-7; D is undetermined. The CDR3 covers 13 residues. CDR1 GTSNPN and CDR2 SVGIG come from the germline V gene (reference sequence). V dropped 2 bases and J dropped 0 bases, with 8 bases sitting between them. CDR3 region: CAWSLLSSYEQYF. As DNA, the CDR3 is TGTGCCTGGAGTCTCCTGAGCTCCTACGAGCAGTACTTC.

This sequence joins TRBV12-3 or TRBV12-4 and TRBJ1-1, with 7 bases aligning to TRBD1. CDR3 length: 12 residues. V dropped 5 bases and J dropped 11; count of bases not matched to a gene: 8. The chain's CDR3 is CASSLSTGKAFF. The CDR3 DNA reads TGTGCCAGCAGTCTGTCGACAGGGAAGGCTTTCTTT.

V and J are TRBV16 and TRBJ2-7, with TRBD2 matching over 12 bases. Germline values: CDR1 KGHSY, CDR2 FQNENV. Trimming took 2 bases from V and 2 from J; bases not matched to a gene: 1. CDR3 length equals 15 residues. The CDR3 loop is CASSQGLAGTYEQYF. The CDR3 DNA sequence: TGTGCCAGCAGCCAAGGACTAGCGGGAACCTACGAGCAGTACTTC.

This clone was counted once. The chain joins TRBV19 to TRBJ2-7; 7 bases map to TRBD1. The germline V gene has CDR1 LNHDA and CDR2 SQIVND (reference sequence). The J segment lost 1 base and the V segment lost 5 bases, leaving 2 bases of the junction unmatched. The CDR3 runs 13 residues. The DNA for the CDR3 is TGTGCCAGTAGTCCGACAGGGTCCTACGAGCAGTACTTC. Translating it yields CASSPTGSYEQYF.

This sequence joins TRBV18 and TRBJ2-6; 7 positions agree with TRBD1. CDR1 is KGHSH, CDR2 LQKENI, per germline. The CDR3 is 20 residues long. V shed 1 base, J shed 1 base, and the junction held 13 bases outside the gene matches. CDR3 sequence reads: CASSPRDRSTLGSGANVLTF. The CDR3 DNA follows: TGTGCCAGCTCACCACGGGACAGATCCACCCTAGGGTCTGGGGCCAACGTCCTGACTTTC.

This chain links TRBV6-5 with TRBJ2-5; D is uncertain. Trimming took 4 bases from V and 1 from J, leaving 16 bases between them. The CDR3 runs to 16 residues. CDR1 is MNHEY, CDR2 SVGAGI, per germline. The CDR3 reads CASSSLGLDSQETQYF. DNA for the CDR3: TGTGCCAGCAGTTCCCTGGGCTTAGATTCCCAAGAGACCCAGTACTTC.

The chain joins TRBV9 to TRBJ1-6; no firm D call. This CDR3 has 14 residues. Per germline, CDR1 SGDLS and CDR2 YYNGEE. Deletions cut 3 bases from V and 7 bases from J, with 11 bases between. The DNA for the CDR3 is TGTGCCAGCAGCGGGACGCGGAGGAATTCACCCCTCCACTTT. This encodes CASSGTRRNSPLHF.

V is TRBV10-3 and J is TRBJ2-6; weak D call: TRBD2 (6 bases). Germline CDR1 is ENHRY and CDR2 is SYGVKD. The CDR3 runs to 14 residues. V was pared by 4 bases and J by 4 bases, with 8 bases between. The CDR3 nucleotides read TGTGCCATCAGTGCGGGGGACGGGGCCAACGTCCTGACTTTC. It codes for CAISAGDGANVLTF.

Concerning this clone itself: Other DNA sequences from this sample encode an identical CDR3 as well. The chain links TRBV3-1 (or the pseudogene TRBV3-2) to TRBJ2-5; 8 bases fit TRBD2. Germline V gene data show CDR1 as LGHDT and CDR2 as YNNKEL (reference sequence). The CDR3 length is 15 residues. Trimming at V came to 1 base and at J to 5 bases, leaving 6 bases not matched to a gene. The DNA for the CDR3 is TGTGCCAGCAGCCAAGTGGCGGGGGGATGGGAGACCCAGTACTTC. It yields the protein CASSQVAGGWETQYF.

V gene TRBV6-6 combines with J gene TRBJ1-1; possible D gene TRBD1, 5 bases. V dropped 5 bases and J dropped 1 base, with 8 bases sitting between them. The length of the CDR3 is 13 residues. Germline CDR1 reads MNHNY; CDR2 reads SVGAGI (reference sequence). DNA for the CDR3: TGTGCCAGCAGTCTGACAGCGAACACTGAAGCTTTCTTT. As protein: CASSLTANTEAFF.

The chain combines TRBV6-5 with TRBJ1-1; D is undetermined. V shed 7 bases and J shed 4 bases, with 13 bases lying between them. Germline V gene sequence: CDR1 MNHEY, CDR2 SVGAGI. This CDR3 spans 13 amino acids. This chain's CDR3 is CASTKRVGTEAFF. CDR3 DNA: TGTGCCAGCACCAAGAGGGTAGGCACTGAAGCTTTCTTT.

This clone appeared many times. The rearrangement uses TRBV19 and TRBJ1-5, with 7 nucleotides matching TRBD1. J gave up 0 bases and V 5 bases, and 16 bases lay outside the gene matches. This CDR3 is built from 19 residues. CDR1 LNHDA and CDR2 SQIVND come from the germline V gene (reference sequence). In DNA, the CDR3 is TGTGCCAGTAGTTCAGGGACAGTACTGCTTCCTTATAGCAATCAGCCCCAGCATTTT. Encoded protein: CASSSGTVLLPYSNQPQHF.

This chain joins TRBV19 and TRBJ1-5; D gene unclear. Trimming removed 2 bases at V and 0 bases at J, with 8 bases between. This CDR3 has 15 amino acids. Germline-derived CDR1 and CDR2 are LNHDA and SQIVND (reference sequence). The DNA of the CDR3 is TGTGCCAGTAGTATAACTGCTTATAGCAATCAGCCCCAGCATTTT. Its protein is CASSITAYSNQPQHF.